A selection of T cell receptor beta chains follows, all from one sample in a study of glioma-infiltrating T cells after dendritic cell vaccination. The table came from immunoSEQ multiplex PCR; TCRdb's copy has only in-frame clones and leaves some out. The sample records approximately 92,000 clones, approximately 80% being singletons. The sequences come from blood, collected after dendritic cell vaccination. The source is a human donor with glioblastoma. Both conserved end residues are part of each CDR3. The D gene is left open where the match is weak. Rows give clone size only sometimes, using once, few, many, or a class for an expanded clone.

D gene	V gene	J gene	CDR3 length	clone size	CDR3 protein	CDR3 DNA
-	TRBV5-1	TRBJ1-1	15	-	CASSSGPGVATEAFF	TGCGCCAGCAGCTCAGGTCCAGGGGTTGCCACTGAAGCTTTCTTT
TRBD1	TRBV25-1	TRBJ1-1	14	-	CASTPDRVNTEAFF	TGTGCCAGCACTCCGGACAGGGTGAACACTGAAGCTTTCTTT
TRBD2	TRBV27	TRBJ2-7	16	-	CASSLTSGLPFYEQYF	TGTGCCAGCAGTTTGACTAGCGGATTACCATTCTACGAGCAGTACTTC
TRBD1	TRBV5-4	TRBJ2-7	12	-	CASSRQGYEQYF	TGTGCCAGCAGCCGACAGGGGTACGAGCAGTACTTC
-	TRBV19	TRBJ1-5	12	-	CASSKGDQPQHF	TGTGCCAGTAGTAAGGGGGATCAGCCCCAGCATTTT
TRBD1	TRBV5-1	TRBJ2-7	15	-	CASSSLGDRVYEQYF	TGCGCCAGCAGCTCCCTCGGGGACAGGGTTTACGAGCAGTACTTC
TRBD2	TRBV7-6	TRBJ2-2	16	-	CASSVTSGSPTGELFF	TGTGCCAGCAGCGTGACTAGCGGGAGCCCCACCGGGGAGCTGTTTTTT
TRBD2	TRBV2	TRBJ2-1	16	-	CASSLWAGGSYNEQFF	TGTGCCAGCAGTCTATGGGCGGGGGGCTCCTACAATGAGCAGTTCTTC
TRBD1	TRBV2	TRBJ2-3	15	-	CASSEGRQGPDTQYF	TGTGCCAGCAGTGAAGGGCGACAGGGTCCGGATACGCAGTATTTT
-	TRBV21-1	TRBJ2-3	13	-	CASSHQGGSTQYF	TGTGCCAGCAGTCACCAGGGGGGCAGTACGCAGTATTTT
TRBD1	TRBV2	TRBJ1-5	13	once	CASSRQGHQPQHF	TGTGCCAGCAGCCGACAGGGCCATCAGCCCCAGCATTTT
-	TRBV18	TRBJ2-7	14	-	CASSPRGGDNEQYF	TGTGCCAGCTCACCACGTGGCGGGGATAACGAGCAGTACTTC
TRBD1	TRBV6-6	TRBJ1-2	16	-	CASSPGQGKVGGGYTF	TGTGCCAGCAGTCCTGGACAGGGAAAAGTAGGTGGTGGCTACACCTTC
TRBD1	TRBV5-6	TRBJ1-2	14	-	CASSLLQGDYGYTF	TGTGCCAGCAGCTTGTTACAGGGGGACTATGGCTACACCTTC
-	TRBV28	TRBJ1-2	14	-	CASSNPDRSHGYTF	TGTGCCAGCAGCAACCCCGACAGGTCACATGGCTACACCTTC
-	TRBV5-1	TRBJ2-3	13	once	CASSRAEGVGEYF	TGCGCCAGCAGCCGGGCCGAGGGGGTGGGAGAGTATTTT
-	TRBV7-3	TRBJ2-5	15	-	CASSSQGLPKETQYF	TGTGCCAGCAGCTCCCAAGGACTCCCTAAAGAGACCCAGTACTTC
TRBD2	TRBV14	TRBJ2-1	15	-	CASSQEGLAGAEQFF	TGTGCCAGCAGCCAAGAGGGACTAGCGGGAGCTGAGCAGTTCTTC
TRBD1	TRBV28	TRBJ1-3	16	-	CASSSWTGNSGNTIYF	TGTGCCAGCAGTTCCTGGACAGGAAACTCTGGAAACACCATATATTTT
-	TRBV14	TRBJ1-4	12	-	CASSQLNEKLFF	TGTGCCAGCAGCCAACTAAATGAAAAACTGTTTTTT
TRBD2	TRBV5-1	TRBJ2-5	16	-	CASSPLTSGYQETQYF	TGCGCCAGCAGCCCGCTGACTAGCGGATACCAAGAGACCCAGTACTTC
-	TRBV7-3	TRBJ2-2	12	-	CASSLTTGELFF	TGTGCCAGCAGCTTAACAACTGGGGAGCTGTTTTTT
-	TRBV15	TRBJ1-1	15	-	CATSRDPGAGTEAFF	TGTGCCACCAGCAGAGACCCAGGGGCAGGGACTGAAGCTTTCTTT